This is a list of T cell receptor beta chains from one sample in a study of CD8+ T cells in alopecia areata. Only in-frame clones appear in the TCRdb table, and some are missing; sequencing was by immunoSEQ multiplex PCR. The sample has approximately 140,000 clones, roughly 44% seen once. Sequencing used CD4+ T cells sorted from blood. The receptor source for this set is a human donor with alopecia areata. Each CDR3 is given with its conserved first and last residue. Fields, in order: J gene, D gene, clone size, V gene, CDR3 DNA, CDR3 protein. The D gene is left open where the match is weak. Where a row states a size, it is once, few, many or the class of an expanded clone; other rows omit it.

>TRBJ1-2|-|-|TRBV10-3
TGTGCCATCAGTGAGCCCGGGGAGGACTACACCTTC
CAISEPGEDYTF
>TRBJ1-1|-|few|TRBV29-1
TGCAGCGTCACCTCTTACAGGAAAAATGAAGCTTTCTTT
CSVTSYRKNEAFF
>TRBJ1-5|-|-|TRBV27
TGTGCCAGCAGTACAAGGCCCCAGCATTTT
CASSTRPQHF
>TRBJ1-1|-|-|TRBV20-1
TGCAGTGGGTACGGGTACACTGAAGCTTTCTTT
CSGYGYTEAFF
>TRBJ2-6|TRBD2|-|TRBV27
TGTGCCAGCAGACTAGCGGGAGGCTTGGGTTCTGGGGCCAACGTCCTGACTTTC
CASRLAGGLGSGANVLTF
>TRBJ2-7|TRBD2|few|TRBV29-1
TGCAGCGTTGGCCGAACTAGCGGAACCTACGAGCAGTACTTC
CSVGRTSGTYEQYF
>TRBJ1-1|-|-|TRBV27
TGTGCCACCAGTTTTTCCTTGTGGACTGAAGCTTTCTTT
CATSFSLWTEAFF
>TRBJ1-2|-|-|TRBV28
TGTGCCAGCAGTCCCTCAGGGCAAGGATGCACCTTC
CASSPSGQGCTF
>TRBJ1-1|-|-|TRBV6-6
TGTGCCAGCAGTAGGGGGGGGAACACTGAAGCTTTCTTT
CASSRGGNTEAFF
>TRBJ1-1|-|-|TRBV6-5
TGTGCCAGCAGTTCCGGACCACTCGGCCTTACTGAAGCTTTCTTT
CASSSGPLGLTEAFF
>TRBJ2-7|-|few|TRBV29-1
TGCAGCGTAGACCAATGGGGATTGAGCGGAACCTACGAGCAGTACTTC
CSVDQWGLSGTYEQYF
>TRBJ1-2|TRBD1|few|TRBV29-1
TGCAGCGTTGAGGGACAGGGGATCCACACCTTC
CSVEGQGIHTF
>TRBJ2-7|TRBD1|-|TRBV5-4
TGTGCCAGCAGGAACGCCCGGGACAGATACTACGAGCAGTACTTC
CASRNARDRYYEQYF
>TRBJ1-2|-|-|TRBV29-1
TGCAGCGTCATGGGGAGTGCGAGGTTACGTGGCTACACCTTC
CSVMGSARLRGYTF
>TRBJ1-5|TRBD1|few|TRBV9
TGTGCCAGCAGTACGTCCGGGACAGTGAATCAGCCCCAGCATTTT
CASSTSGTVNQPQHF
>TRBJ2-6|TRBD1|-|TRBV29-1
TGCAGCGTCACCACAGGGGCTGGGGCCAACGTCCTGACTTTC
CSVTTGAGANVLTF
>TRBJ2-1|TRBD2|few|TRBV29-1
TGCAGCGTTGCCCAACGACTAGCGAGCTACAATGAGCAGTTCTTC
CSVAQRLASYNEQFF
>TRBJ1-1|-|-|TRBV7-2
TGTGCCAGCAGCTTACTGTCCACTGAAGCTTTCTTT
CASSLLSTEAFF
>TRBJ2-5|TRBD1|-|TRBV2
TGTGCCAGCTTCCCCCCAGGGGGACAAGAGACCCAGTACTTC
CASFPPGGQETQYF
>TRBJ2-4|-|-|TRBV25-1
TGTGCCAGCAATAGATTCCCTTCGGGCCGGTATGAAAACATTCAGTACTTC
CASNRFPSGRYENIQYF
>TRBJ2-1|TRBD1|-|TRBV29-1
TGCAGCGTTAGGTATGGGACAGATAGAGACAATGAGCAGTTCTTC
CSVRYGTDRDNEQFF
>TRBJ2-7|TRBD2|-|TRBV27
TGTGCCAGCAGTTTTGACGGGAGGGTAAACGAGCAGTACTTC
CASSFDGRVNEQYF
>TRBJ1-1|-|-|TRBV30
TGTGCCTGGAGTCTGGGACGGCTGAACACTGAAGCTTTCTTT
CAWSLGRLNTEAFF
>TRBJ1-2|-|few|TRBV19
TGTGCCAGTATCAGTTGGACTAACTATGGCTACACCTTC
CASISWTNYGYTF
>TRBJ2-1|TRBD2|-|TRBV28
TGTGCCAGCAGTTTATGGGGGCCGGGAGGGCACTACAATGAGCAGTTCTTC
CASSLWGPGGHYNEQFF
>TRBJ2-3|-|few|TRBV28
TGTGCCAGCGGCTACACAGATACGCAGTATTTT
CASGYTDTQYF
>TRBJ1-5|TRBD1|-|TRBV30
TGTGCCTGGAGTGGGGACAGGGGATCCGGCAATCAGCCCCAGCATTTT
CAWSGDRGSGNQPQHF